This T cell receptor beta chain was captured in a study of regulatory T cells in long-lasting Graves disease. Findings and caveats of the study: Under persistent disease, TRBV28, TRBJ1-2 and TRBJ2-5 were used preferentially. Study of thyroid tissue was not done, with only peripheral blood studied.

Points on this clonotype: Its antigen is not identified.

The CDR3 is 13 residues long. V shed 7 bases and J shed 0 bases, with 9 bases lying between them. CDR1 is MNHNS, CDR2 SASEGT, per germline. Building the TCR beta libraries relied on iRepertoire HTBI primers, and CDR3 regions underwent Arm-PCR. Each CDR3 protein gets one entry after TCRdb re-called the multiplex PCR reads with MiXCR. The table records about 470,000 distinct CDR3 sequences, under 20% of them present only once. Described time point: newly diagnosed GD, antithyroid drugs for less than 3 months. The TCR library was made from RNA extracted from PBMCs. These data also featured in a second study, about T cells in Graves' hyperthyroidism and ophthalmopathy. That work contributes: In the blood, most expanded thyroid clonotypes above 0.001 appeared as well.

The sequencing used peripheral blood mononuclear cells (PBMCs), collected at new diagnosis, from a patient treated with antithyroid drugs. The TCR originated in a man between 35 and 55 years old with Graves disease. The chain links TRBV6-1 to TRBJ1-1; D is unresolved. CDR3 in amino acids: CASTPGLNTEAFF. CDR3 bases: TGTGCCAGCACCCCCGGACTGAACACTGAAGCTTTCTTT.